This T cell receptor beta chain is from a study of vaccination and CD4 T cells after COVID-19. The study's findings and limits: Median reactive clonotypes, those recognizing SARS-CoV-2, rose from about 22 to 38, not significantly.

Treatment here: roughly ten-day PBMC culture with coronavirus spike peptide pools or control peptides (ViraFEST assay). With the Oncomine TCR Beta short-read assay, DNA from cultured CD4+ T cells was sequenced. The genomic DNA was obtained from cultured CD4+ T cells by extraction with the QIAamp micro DNA kit. Each CDR3 protein gets one entry after TCRdb re-called the PCR reads with MiXCR. Of fewer than 20,000 distinct CDR3 sequences listed, around three fifths are singletons. Of note for this clonotype: Its target is unknown.

The germline V gene has CDR1 SNHLY and CDR2 FYNNEI. CDR3 size: 16 residues. V gave up 4 bases and J gave up 2 bases; unmatched junction bases: 6. The sequenced sample consisted of CD4+ T cells from blood, cultured in vitro. This receptor was taken from a human donor who had recovered from COVID-19. The chain carries TRBV2 and TRBJ1-3, with TRBD1 matching over 9 bases. CDR3 sequence: CASSAYGQGTGNTIYF. In DNA, the CDR3 is TGTGCCAGCAGTGCATACGGACAGGGGACTGGAAACACCATATATTTT.